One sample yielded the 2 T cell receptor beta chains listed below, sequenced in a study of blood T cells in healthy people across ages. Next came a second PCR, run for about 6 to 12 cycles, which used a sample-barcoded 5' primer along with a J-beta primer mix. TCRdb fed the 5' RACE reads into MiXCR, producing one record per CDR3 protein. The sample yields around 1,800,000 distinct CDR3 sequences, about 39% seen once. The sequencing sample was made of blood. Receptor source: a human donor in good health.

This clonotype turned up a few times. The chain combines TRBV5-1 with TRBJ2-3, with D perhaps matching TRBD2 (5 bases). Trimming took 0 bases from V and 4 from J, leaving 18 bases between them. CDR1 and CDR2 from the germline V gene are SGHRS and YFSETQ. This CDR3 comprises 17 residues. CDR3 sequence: CASSLGLNSLASDTQYF. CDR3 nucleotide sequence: TGCGCCAGCAGCTTGGGCTTGAATTCCCTAGCCTCAGATACGCAGTATTTT.

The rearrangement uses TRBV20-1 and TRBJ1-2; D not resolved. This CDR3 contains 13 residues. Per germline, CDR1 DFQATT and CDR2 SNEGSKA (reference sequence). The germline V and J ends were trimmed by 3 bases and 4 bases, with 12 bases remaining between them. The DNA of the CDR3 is TGCAGTGCTAGGGCAGTCGCTTTCTATGGCTACACCTTC. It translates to CSARAVAFYGYTF.